This record concerns one T cell receptor (beta chain) sequence. Trimming took off 4 bases at V and 2 bases at J, with 15 bases between the two ends. CDR1 is MNHEY and CDR2 is SMNVEV in the germline V gene (reference sequence). This CDR3 comprises 15 residues. Each donor's blood draw was around 9.2 milliliters of peripheral blood. PCR was performed a second time for roughly 6 to 12 cycles using a sample-barcoded 5' primer and a J-beta primer mix. All samples gave at least 2.5 million CDR3-containing paired-end reads. MiXCR was run by TCRdb on the 5' RACE reads, yielding one entry per CDR3 protein. The sample shows 700,000 to 950,000 distinct CDR3 sequences, approximately 43% of them seen only once. The sample is drawn from a study of blood T cells in healthy people across ages. Study in general: Capturing about one barcoded beta molecule per two T cells was achieved by template switching.

The chain carries TRBV27 and TRBJ2-7; tentative D call: TRBD2 (6 bases). The TCR sequence derives from a woman aged 55-69 years in good health. Material for sequencing was blood. CDR3 in DNA: TGTGCCAGCAGTTCCGTCGGGACTGCTACCTACGAGCAGTACTTC. Translated: CASSSVGTATYEQYF.